This TCR beta chain comes out of a study of CD8 T cells in ankylosing spondylitis. Quantitative molecular-barcoded 5'-RACE generated the TCR beta libraries. TCRdb passed the 5' RACE reads through MiXCR, listing each CDR3 protein once. The sample yields 150,000 to 200,000 distinct CDR3 sequences, 18% seen once. Study-level findings and limits: Seemingly characteristic of ankylosing spondylitis blood was a TCR beta motif consisting of under ten highly homologous variants. Earlier reports found some motif variants in synovial fluid and blood in reactive arthritis.

V gave up 6 bases and J gave up 2 bases; unmatched junction bases: 4. The CDR3 length is 15 residues. Germline-derived CDR1 and CDR2 are SGHTA and FQGTGA. This clonotype was observed a few times. What it binds is unknown. The origin of this receptor is a male donor with ankylosing spondylitis or in good health (not recorded which). The chain employs TRBV7-3 and TRBJ2-1; 10 bases are a match to TRBD2. The sequenced material came from blood, either unsorted or a sorted T cell fraction (not recorded which). The CDR3 sequence: CASSRLAGAYNEQFF. The CDR3 region has the DNA TGTGCCAGCAGTCGACTAGCGGGCGCCTACAATGAGCAGTTCTTC.